This T cell receptor (beta chain) stems from a study of cytomegalovirus exposure and HLA in healthy donors. As for the study in general: It was reported in a later analysis that the same platform had been used for the approximately 110 validation repertoires as for the 550 to 750 first-cohort repertoires. General study points: Cytomegalovirus association was assigned to under 200 TCR beta chains. The CMV antigen specificity of a few CMV-associated chains was confirmed through in vitro analysis.

Data came from immunoSEQ multiplex PCR; TCRdb stores just in-frame clones and leaves some out. The table records a few hundred thousand clones, 90% of them present only once. To note about this clone: Antigen unknown.

The CDR3 has 14 amino acids. The V and J ends lost 2 bases and 3 bases respectively, with 8 bases between them. Germline CDR1 and CDR2: MNHEY and SMNVEV (reference sequence). Separate from the approximately 670-subject first cohort was the approximately 120-subject validation cohort, to which the donors belonged. J is TRBJ1-5 and V is TRBV27; D gene unclear. The sample consisted of PBMCs. The TCR sequence derives from a woman between 18 and 30 years old in good health and CMV-seronegative. The CDR3 nucleotides read TGTGCCAGCAGTTTAGCCCAGAACAATCAGCCCCAGCATTTT. Its protein product is CASSLAQNNQPQHF.